Sequencing of this T cell receptor beta chain was carried out in a study of beta chain features in type 1 diabetes. CD4+ naive, central memory, regulatory and stem cell-like memory cells were sorted via CD45RO/CCR7/CD25/CD127/CD95/CD27. As every portion of the isolated RNA was reverse transcribed, the sequencing read expressed TCRB transcripts. Produced via immunoSEQ multiplex PCR; TCRdb's table is partial and in-frame only. The data hold about 410,000 clones, with over 11% observed a single time. The sequenced sample consisted of naive CD4+ T cells from blood. The receptor comes from a young man in good health.

The CDR3 DNA reads as TGCAGCGTTATAAACACCCACGAGCAGTACTTC. Its protein product is CSVINTHEQYF. The V and J genes are TRBV29-1 and TRBJ2-7; D is uncertain. V was clipped by 5 bases and J by 5 bases, with 10 bases between them. Germline V gene sequence: CDR1 SQVTM, CDR2 ANQGSEA. The CDR3 loop spans 11 amino acids.